These T cell receptor beta chains were read from a single sample in a study of response to subunit inactivated influenza vaccine. Via MiXCR, TCRdb re-called the RT-PCR reads, giving one row per CDR3 protein. The table has around 480,000 distinct CDR3 sequences, roughly 11% seen once. The material was PBMCs from blood, obtained more than 35 days after vaccination. All receptors derive from a man between 50 and 59 years old who received an inactivated influenza vaccine. Both conserved end residues are part of each CDR3. D genes are given only for firm matches. The size field is filled for only some rows; it gives once, few, many or a size class.

.	TRBV18	.	TRBJ1-2	CASSPSTGLTNYGYTF	TGTGCCAGCTCACCGAGTACAGGGCTTACTAACTATGGCTACACCTTC
.	TRBV12-3/TRBV12-4	.	TRBJ1-1	CASRFTGTPGAFF	TGTGCCAGCAGGTTTACAGGGACCCCCGGAGCTTTCTTT
few	TRBV5-6	.	TRBJ2-2	CASRGGALTNTGELFF	TGTGCCAGCAGGGGCGGGGCCCTAACGAACACCGGGGAGCTGTTTTTT
.	TRBV20-1	.	TRBJ1-5	CSATDGTADQPQHF	TGCAGTGCTACCGACGGGACGGCGGATCAGCCCCAGCATTTT
few	TRBV5-6	TRBD2	TRBJ2-7	CASSTGLAGVSYEQYF	TGTGCCAGCAGCACGGGACTAGCGGGTGTCTCCTACGAGCAGTACTTC
few	TRBV7-9	.	TRBJ2-7	CASKRGGYEQYF	TGTGCCAGCAAAAGAGGGGGCTACGAGCAGTACTTC
.	TRBV20-1	.	TRBJ2-1	CSARVPGRQLIGNEQFF	TGCAGTGCTAGAGTCCCGGGACGCCAACTGATCGGCAATGAGCAGTTCTTC
many	TRBV7-2	TRBD2	TRBJ2-1	CASSPGLAGGEQFF	TGTGCCAGCAGCCCGGGACTAGCGGGGGGTGAGCAGTTCTTC
.	TRBV2	.	TRBJ1-3	CASRGVSGNTIYF	TGTGCCAGCAGAGGGGTATCTGGAAACACCATATATTTT
.	TRBV12-3/TRBV12-4	.	TRBJ2-5	CASSPPGLRRETQYF	TGTGCCAGCAGTCCACCGGGTCTCCGGAGGGAGACCCAGTACTTC
few	TRBV5-1	.	TRBJ2-4	CASSLEVGLAKNIQYF	TGCGCCAGCAGCTTAGAGGTGGGACTAGCCAAAAACATTCAGTACTTC
few	TRBV4-1	TRBD1	TRBJ2-3	CASSLDHGTVARTDTQYF	TGCGCCAGCAGCCTAGACCACGGGACAGTGGCCCGCACAGATACGCAGTATTTT
few	TRBV15	TRBD2	TRBJ2-7	CATSREREWYEQYF	TGTGCCACCAGCAGGGAGCGGGAGTGGTACGAGCAGTACTTC
.	TRBV10-3	TRBD2	TRBJ2-2	CAIQEGREGGELFF	TGTGCCATCCAGGAGGGCAGGGAGGGCGGGGAGCTGTTTTTT
many	TRBV7-3	.	TRBJ2-1	CASSRTSSSEQFF	TGTGCCAGCAGCCGTACTTCATCGAGTGAGCAGTTCTTC
.	TRBV6-6	.	TRBJ2-7	CASREGPIEQYF	TGTGCCAGCAGGGAGGGCCCCATCGAGCAGTACTTC
few	TRBV10-3	.	TRBJ2-5	CAISLTAETQYF	TGTGCCATCAGCTTGACTGCGGAGACCCAGTACTTC
many	TRBV12-3/TRBV12-4	.	TRBJ2-2	CASSLVGPNTGELFF	TGTGCCAGCAGTTTAGTGGGACCGAACACCGGGGAGCTGTTTTTT
few	TRBV24-1	.	TRBJ2-1	CATSDLGKSSYNEQFF	TGTGCCACCAGTGATTTAGGGAAGAGCTCCTACAATGAGCAGTTCTTC
.	TRBV11-2	.	TRBJ2-1	CASSLVFHGDLGEQFF	TGTGCCAGCAGCTTAGTATTTCATGGGGATCTGGGTGAGCAGTTCTTC
many	TRBV27	.	TRBJ2-6	CASSLNRAGANVLTF	TGTGCCAGCAGCTTGAACAGGGCTGGGGCCAACGTCCTGACTTTC
many	TRBV7-9	.	TRBJ2-5	CASSLVGVVSRETQYF	TGTGCCAGCAGCTTAGTAGGGGTCGTGTCGCGAGAGACCCAGTACTTC
few	TRBV28	TRBD1	TRBJ2-7	CASSLAGGAMFEQYF	TGTGCCAGCAGTTTGGCAGGGGGCGCGATGTTCGAGCAGTACTTC
many	TRBV20-1	.	TRBJ2-7	CSARQAGLTTYEQYF	TGCAGTGCTAGGCAAGCGGGCTTAACGACCTACGAGCAGTACTTC
.	TRBV10-3	.	TRBJ2-1	CAISDRSEQFF	TGTGCCATCAGTGACAGGAGTGAGCAGTTCTTC
.	TRBV10-3	TRBD2	TRBJ2-1	CAITRGAGVDNEQFF	TGTGCCATCACCCGGGGAGCGGGAGTGGACAATGAGCAGTTCTTC
few	TRBV5-1	.	TRBJ1-3	CASSLSLSGNTIYF	TGCGCCAGCAGCTTGAGTCTCTCTGGAAACACCATATATTTT
many	TRBV7-2	.	TRBJ1-2	CASSLGISPGYTF	TGTGCCAGCAGCCTGGGGATTTCGCCGGGCTACACCTTC
.	TRBV18	.	TRBJ1-2	CASSPRTLDGYTF	TGTGCCAGCTCACCACGGACTCTCGACGGCTACACCTTC
.	TRBV9	.	TRBJ2-7	CASSADVYEQCF	TGTGCCAGCAGCGCGGACGTGTACGAGCAGTGCTTC
few	TRBV5-6	.	TRBJ2-1	CASSLTFSNEQFF	TGTGCCAGCAGCTTGACTTTCTCTAATGAGCAGTTCTTC
.	TRBV28	.	TRBJ2-1	CASSLDGVYNEQFF	TGTGCCAGCAGTTTAGATGGGGTGTACAATGAGCAGTTCTTC
.	TRBV20-1	.	TRBJ1-2	CSARVADDNYGYTF	TGCAGTGCTAGAGTGGCAGACGATAACTATGGCTACACCTTC
.	TRBV7-6	TRBD2	TRBJ2-3	CASSLTSGATRGDTQYF	TGTGCCAGCAGCTTGACTAGCGGGGCGACTCGGGGAGATACGCAGTATTTT
many	TRBV7-8	.	TRBJ2-1	CASSLEGDSYNEQFF	TGTGCCAGCAGCTTAGAGGGTGACAGTTACAATGAGCAGTTCTTC
few	TRBV20-1	.	TRBJ2-3	CRIKRGPDTQYF	TGCAGAATAAAAAGAGGACCAGATACGCAGTATTTT
many	TRBV20-1	TRBD2	TRBJ2-4	CSAGRLAGLGNIQYF	TGCAGTGCTGGTCGACTAGCGGGATTGGGAAACATTCAGTACTTC
.	TRBV6-1	TRBD2	TRBJ2-1	CASSFDGGNEQFF	TGTGCCAGCAGCTTTGACGGGGGGAATGAGCAGTTCTTC
.	TRBV30	.	TRBJ2-3	CAWSVTGTDTQYF	TGTGCCTGGAGTGTAACAGGGACAGATACGCAGTATTTT
few	TRBV12-3/TRBV12-4	.	TRBJ1-2	CASSTSTGLRDGYTF	TGTGCCAGCAGTACATCCACAGGGTTGAGGGATGGCTACACCTTC
.	TRBV18	.	TRBJ1-6	CASSPAPGSSYNSPLHF	TGTGCCAGCTCACCGGCCCCAGGGAGCTCCTATAATTCACCCCTCCACTTT
many	TRBV5-1	.	TRBJ2-7	CASSLEGSLLSYEQYF	TGCGCCAGCAGCTTGGAAGGCAGTCTGCTCTCCTACGAGCAGTACTTC
.	TRBV20-1	TRBD2	TRBJ2-5	CKPGLAGSGMEETQYF	TGCAAACCGGGACTAGCGGGATCCGGTATGGAGGAGACCCAGTACTTC
.	TRBV5-1	.	TRBJ2-3	CASSRGRSSSTDTQYF	TGCGCCAGCAGCAGAGGACGGTCCTCTAGCACAGATACGCAGTATTTT
.	TRBV7-9	.	TRBJ2-7	CATSSWSGTDSYEQYF	TGTGCCACCAGCTCCTGGTCCGGGACGGACTCCTACGAGCAGTACTTC
many	TRBV15	TRBD2	TRBJ2-7	CATSPAGLASGEQYF	TGTGCCACCAGCCCTGCAGGACTAGCCTCGGGGGAGCAGTACTTC
few	TRBV27	.	TRBJ2-3	CASSWGSTDTQYF	TGTGCCAGCTCTTGGGGCAGCACAGATACGCAGTATTTT
.	TRBV18	TRBD1	TRBJ2-7	CASSLEQGASYEQYF	TGTGCCAGCTCACTTGAACAGGGGGCCTCCTACGAGCAGTACTTC
.	TRBV12-3/TRBV12-4	TRBD1	TRBJ2-5	CASSSPLGQGAWETQYF	TGTGCCAGCAGTTCACCATTAGGACAGGGGGCTTGGGAGACCCAGTACTTC
many	TRBV3-1	.	TRBJ2-5	CASNPGQQFYF	TGTGCCAGCAACCCGGGGCAACAATTCTACTTC
.	TRBV20-1	.	TRBJ1-2	CSALGRDYGYTF	TGCAGTGCTCTTGGTAGGGACTATGGCTACACCTTC
many	TRBV5-1	.	TRBJ2-1	CASSLMAGDAGNEQFF	TGCGCCAGCAGCTTAATGGCCGGGGATGCGGGCAATGAGCAGTTCTTC
.	TRBV5-8	TRBD2	TRBJ2-7	CASSLVSLVAGEDEQYF	TGTGCCAGCAGCTTGGTATCATTGGTAGCGGGAGAGGACGAGCAGTACTTC
.	TRBV10-3	TRBD2	TRBJ2-1	CAIGWTSGGSYNEQFF	TGTGCCATCGGGTGGACTAGCGGGGGGAGTTACAATGAGCAGTTCTTC
.	TRBV7-2	.	TRBJ1-1	CASSNRVGNTEAFF	TGTGCCAGCAGCAACAGGGTTGGGAACACTGAAGCTTTCTTT
few	TRBV6-2/TRBV6-3	.	TRBJ2-1	CASSYSLTNRNEQFF	TGTGCCAGCAGTTACTCTCTGACGAATCGAAATGAGCAGTTCTTC
few	TRBV6-2/TRBV6-3	.	TRBJ2-2	CASSYMPTGELFF	TGTGCCAGCAGTTATATGCCAACCGGGGAGCTGTTTTTT
few	TRBV4-2	TRBD2	TRBJ2-2	CASSAVSGGARTGELFF	TGTGCCAGCAGCGCTGTTAGCGGGGGGGCGCGCACCGGGGAGCTGTTTTTT